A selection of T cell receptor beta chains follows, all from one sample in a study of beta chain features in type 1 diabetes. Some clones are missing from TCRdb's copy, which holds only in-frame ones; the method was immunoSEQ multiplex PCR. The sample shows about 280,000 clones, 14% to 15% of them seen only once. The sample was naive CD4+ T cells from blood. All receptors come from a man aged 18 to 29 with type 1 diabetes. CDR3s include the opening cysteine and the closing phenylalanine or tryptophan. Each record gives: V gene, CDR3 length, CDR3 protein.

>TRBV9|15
CASSGRGGLLREQYF
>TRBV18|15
CASSPPDRAIYEQYF
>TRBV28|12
CASSLESHEQYF
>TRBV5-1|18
CASSLRPGKTSGANVLTF
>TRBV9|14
CASSVVGGNSPLHF
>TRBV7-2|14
CASKEGLIQETQYF
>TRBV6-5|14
CASTDRDYQETQYF
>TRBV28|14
CASSSGQGVDGYTF
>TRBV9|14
CASSAGLAVYEQYF
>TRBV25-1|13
CASSGGTGGTQYF
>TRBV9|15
CASSVGRGGVYEQYF
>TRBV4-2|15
CASSRGLAGDYEQYF
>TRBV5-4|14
CASSLTGRNEKLFF
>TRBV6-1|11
CASSPWSGYTF
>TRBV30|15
CAWSPAGQINEKLFF
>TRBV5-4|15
CASSLGDRPNYGYTF
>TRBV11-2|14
CASSLGPHQDTQYF
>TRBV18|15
CASSPSEGQIQPQHF
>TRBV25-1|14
CASSENRGRHEQYF
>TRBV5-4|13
CASGGLAEETQYF
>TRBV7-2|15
CASSGSGFGNTEAFF
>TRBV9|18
CASSVAVLRGYSNQPQHF
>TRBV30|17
CAWSRGWTSGKIYEQYF
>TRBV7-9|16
CASRRTLGGSGTEAFF
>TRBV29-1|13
CSVAGTENSPLHF
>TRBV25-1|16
CASSVAGTGDNSPLHF
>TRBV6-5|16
CASSYSRETGQETQYF
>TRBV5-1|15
CASSLAPGGQETQYF
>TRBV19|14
CASSRTGSNQPQHF
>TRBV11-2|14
CASSLVSAGEEQFF
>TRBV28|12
CASHGDTGELFF
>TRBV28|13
CASSYRSSYEQYF
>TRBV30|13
CAWSVRSSGEQYF
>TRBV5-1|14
CASSFSGLQETQYF
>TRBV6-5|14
CASRTGQRNTEAFF
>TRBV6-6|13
CASSLAGEYEQYF
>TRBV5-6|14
CASSPTRGHYGYTF
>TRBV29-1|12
CSGGLLNTEAFF
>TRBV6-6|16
CASSYSFRTAQETQYF
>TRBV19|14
CASSTPDRGPGYTF
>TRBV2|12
CASGTGQDEQYF
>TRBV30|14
CAWTYRVSSSPLHF
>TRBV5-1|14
CASILDWEGDTQYF
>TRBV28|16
CASSRQGQGEYYGYTF
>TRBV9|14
CASSAVSGPGELFF
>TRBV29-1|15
CSARGTGVGTDTQYF
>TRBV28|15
CASSSPGGAQETQYF
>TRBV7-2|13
CASSRQGNQPQHF
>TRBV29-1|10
CSAGGETQYF
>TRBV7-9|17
CASSSPRETGGFYEQYF